The 25 T cell receptor beta chains listed next were all sequenced from one sample in a study of siplizumab effects on memory and regulatory T cells. Sequencing was performed with immunoSEQ multiplex PCR; in TCRdb, only in-frame clones are kept and a portion is missing. The sample gives 87,000 or so clones, more than 80% of which show up once; more than 14% is in the top ten. Sequencing used CD4+ T cells sorted from blood. The receptors were gathered from a human donor in good health.

The chain recombines TRBV4-3 with TRBJ1-4; 7 nucleotides line up with TRBD1. This CDR3 has 16 residues. Germline V lookup: CDR1 LGHNA, CDR2 YSLEER. With V trimmed by 1 base and J by 8 bases, 10 bases remained unmatched. The CDR3 spells CASSQGVSAGGEKLFF. The CDR3 DNA follows: TGCGCCAGCAGCCAAGGGGTTAGCGCAGGGGGGGAAAAACTGTTTTTT.

As regards this clone: The sample holds other DNA sequences that translate to the same CDR3. The rearrangement uses TRBV7-6 and TRBJ2-5, with D perhaps matching TRBD2 (5 bases). V lost 1 base, J lost 4 bases, and 10 bases lay in between. There are 14 residues in the CDR3. Per the germline V gene, CDR1 is SGHVS and CDR2 is FNYEAQ. The CDR3 protein is CASSLERERETQYF. The CDR3 DNA is TGTGCCAGCAGCTTAGAAAGGGAGAGAGAGACCCAGTACTTC.

The chain carries TRBV2 and TRBJ1-2; D uncertain. V was cut by 5 bases and J by 9 bases, with 13 bases left in between. This CDR3 has 12 amino acids. The germline CDR1 and CDR2 sequences are SNHLY and FYNNEI. The CDR3 nucleotides are TGTGCCAGCAGTCCTAGGACCGAGAGCTACACCTTC. Translated, it gives CASSPRTESYTF.

The J gene is TRBJ2-1, the V gene TRBV5-1; D is perhaps TRBD2 (6 bases). Between the trimmed V and J ends, which lost 0 bases and 0 bases, there was a span of 10 bases. The CDR3 length is 16 residues. Germline-derived CDR1 and CDR2 are SGHRS and YFSETQ. This CDR3 is CASSLAASASYNEQFF. The DNA for the CDR3 is TGCGCCAGCAGCTTGGCAGCTAGCGCCTCCTACAATGAGCAGTTCTTC.

This chain links TRBV27 with TRBJ2-5, with TRBD2 identical over 11 bases. The CDR3 is 15 residues long. The V gene's germline CDR1 is MNHEY and CDR2 SMNVEV (reference sequence). V shed 6 bases and J 5 bases; nucleotides not matched to a gene: 8. CDR3 residues: CASSLAGGPRETQYF. The DNA for the CDR3 is TGTGCCAGCAGCTTAGCGGGAGGGCCGCGGGAGACCCAGTACTTC.

This clone was detected ten times or more. This chain connects TRBV5-6 to TRBJ2-7; the D is unclear. This CDR3 is 15 amino acids long. The germline gives CDR1 SGHDT, CDR2 YYEEEE. Trimming pared 4 bases from V and 5 bases from J, leaving 19 bases between. CDR3 sequence: CASSHRTRQADEQYF. CDR3 nucleotides: TGTGCCAGCAGCCACCGAACTCGGCAGGCGGACGAGCAGTACTTC.

The rearrangement links TRBV11-3 to TRBJ2-1, with 10 positions matching TRBD1. CDR1 and CDR2 from the germline V gene are SGHNT and YENEEA. This CDR3 contains 16 residues. The ends lost 5 bases at V and 1 base at J; junction bases unmatched: 5. DNA for the CDR3: TGTGCCAGCAGCCTGACAGGGGGCGGTTCCTACAATGAGCAGTTCTTC. It encodes CASSLTGGGSYNEQFF.

V is TRBV18 and J is TRBJ1-2; D uncertain. Trimming took 0 bases from V and 4 from J, leaving 6 bases between them. Germline V gives CDR1 KGHSH, CDR2 LQKENI. The CDR3 runs 13 residues. The CDR3 here is CASSPPTGYGYTF. The CDR3 bases are TGTGCCAGCTCACCACCGACGGGCTATGGCTACACCTTC.

CDR3 region: CASSLDGSAKNIQYF. The CDR3 DNA reads as TGCGCCAGCAGCTTGGATGGCTCAGCCAAAAACATTCAGTACTTC. The rearrangement joins TRBV5-1 to TRBJ2-4; D call uncertain. The germline CDR1 and CDR2 sequences are SGHRS and YFSETQ. This CDR3 is 15 amino acids long. The V end was cut by 0 bases, the J end by 0 bases, with 7 bases between.

Only one count was recorded for this clone. This chain connects TRBV18 to TRBJ2-2; the D gene is possibly TRBD1 (6 bases). The CDR3 loop spans 15 amino acids. Germline loops: CDR1 KGHSH, CDR2 LQKENI. V lost 3 bases and J 1 base, leaving 9 bases between the germline ends. CDR3 bases: TGTGCCAGCTCACCTACGACAGGGAACACCGGGGAGCTGTTTTTT. It encodes CASSPTTGNTGELFF.

The CDR3, as DNA: TGTGCCATCAGTGAGTCTCGGGGGGGATTGAGCAATCAGCCCCAGCATTTT. It is translated as CAISESRGGLSNQPQHF. This chain uses TRBV10-3 with TRBJ1-5, with a tentative D call TRBD1 (5 bases). This CDR3 is built from 17 residues. Germline CDR1 is ENHRY and CDR2 is SYGVKD. V lost 0 bases, J lost 1 base, and 13 bases lay in between.

The chain is built from TRBV28 and TRBJ2-3, with 8 bases fitting TRBD1. After removal of 6 bases from V and 2 bases from J, the junction contained 10 bases not matched to a gene. Germline V CDR1 and CDR2: MDHEN, SYDVKM. This CDR3 is built from 16 residues. CDR3 nucleotides: TGTGCCAGCAGCGACCGGACAGGGCGGACCACAGATACGCAGTATTTT. Encoded protein: CASSDRTGRTTDTQYF.

This chain links TRBV6-1 with TRBJ1-4, with a tentative D call TRBD1 (6 bases). Trimming removed 6 bases from V and 8 bases from J, with 16 bases in between. This CDR3 contains 14 residues. Germline-derived CDR1 and CDR2 are MNHNS and SASEGT. The CDR3 loop is CASSPPAGAEKLFF. The DNA of the CDR3 is TGTGCCAGCAGCCCCCCGGCGGGGGCAGAAAAACTGTTTTTT.

The J gene is TRBJ2-7, the V gene TRBV11-1, with TRBD2 as a possible D gene (6 bases). Trimming pared 5 bases from V and 4 bases from J, leaving 15 bases between. Germline CDR1 reads SGHAT; CDR2 reads FQDESV (reference sequence). The CDR3 is made up of 14 amino acids. CDR3 amino acids: CASSPPRERYEQYF. CDR3 sequence (DNA): TGTGCCAGCAGCCCTCCCCGGGAGCGGTACGAGCAGTACTTC.

V gene TRBV6-7 combines with J gene TRBJ2-3, with D uncertain. TRBV6-7 is placed among ORFs of uncertain function. Trimming cost V 9 bases and J 2 bases, with 15 bases left between them. The CDR3 length is 14 residues. In nucleotides, the CDR3 is TGTGCCAGTCTCCCCGGGCCGCTCACAGATACGCAGTATTTT. Translation gives CASLPGPLTDTQYF.

The chain combines TRBV6-5 with TRBJ1-3; maybe TRBD1 (6 bases). Germline V gene data show CDR1 as MNHEY and CDR2 as SVGAGI. CDR3 size: 14 residues. Trimming pared 6 bases from V and 1 base from J, leaving 10 bases between. CDR3: CASSLQGSGNTIYF. The DNA of the CDR3 is TGTGCCAGCAGCCTACAGGGATCTGGAAACACCATATATTTT.

This rearrangement joins TRBV6-4 to TRBJ2-1; TRBD2 aligns across 7 bases. Germline CDR1 is MRHNA and CDR2 is SNTAGT. The CDR3 is 15 residues long. V lost 6 bases to trimming and J lost 9 bases; unmatched junction nucleotides: 14. The CDR3 region is CASSALAGALGEQFF. The CDR3 nucleotides are TGTGCCAGCAGCGCCCTGGCGGGAGCGTTAGGTGAGCAGTTCTTC.

V gene TRBV7-9 combines with J gene TRBJ2-7; D is unresolved. There are 15 residues in the CDR3. Per germline, CDR1 SEHNR and CDR2 FQNEAQ (reference sequence). V was clipped by 5 bases and J by 0 bases, with 14 bases between them. CDR3 loop: CASSRNSALSYEQYF. Written as DNA, the CDR3 is TGTGCCAGCAGCCGCAACAGTGCCCTCTCCTACGAGCAGTACTTC.

The CDR3 nucleotides are TGTGCCAGCAGCCCGAGGGGAGGGGTGACCTTCCACGAGCAGTACTTC. Translated: CASSPRGGVTFHEQYF. V is TRBV5-4 and J is TRBJ2-7, with 7 bases aligning to TRBD2. The CDR3 totals 16 residues. CDR1 and CDR2 (germline): SGHNT, YYREEE (reference sequence). V lost 4 bases, J lost 5 bases, and 15 bases stayed unmatched.

The chain recombines TRBV18 with TRBJ2-5; no firm D call. V was cut by 0 bases and J by 4 bases, with 9 bases left in between. CDR1 is KGHSH and CDR2 is LQKENI in the germline V gene. The CDR3 contains 14 residues. In DNA form, the CDR3 reads TGTGCCAGCTCACCACCTAGCAGGTCAGAGACCCAGTACTTC. It codes for CASSPPSRSETQYF.

This chain links TRBV18 with TRBJ2-3, with 9 positions matching TRBD2. CDR3 length: 17 amino acids. Germline V gene data show CDR1 as KGHSH and CDR2 as LQKENI. Unmatched junction bases numbered 12, after V lost 6 bases and J lost 2 bases. This chain's CDR3 is CASSPFSGRTFTDTQYF. The DNA of the CDR3 is TGTGCCAGCTCGCCCTTTAGCGGGAGAACATTCACAGATACGCAGTATTTT.

The rearrangement joins TRBV5-1 to TRBJ2-7; TRBD2 agrees at 11 bases. V lost 2 bases, J lost 2 bases, and 6 bases stayed unmatched. Germline CDR1 and CDR2: SGHRS and YFSETQ. This CDR3 contains 16 residues. This CDR3 reads CASSLQIAGGTYEQYF. DNA for the CDR3: TGCGCCAGCAGCTTACAAATAGCGGGAGGGACCTACGAGCAGTACTTC.

The chain employs TRBV13 and TRBJ2-2; 9 bases line up with TRBD2. The CDR3 spans 15 residues. Looked up from germline, CDR1 is PRHDT and CDR2 is FYEKMQ (reference sequence). V shed 0 bases and J 4 bases; nucleotides not matched to a gene: 0. The CDR3 sequence is CASSLGAGGTGELFF. The CDR3 DNA is TGTGCCAGCAGCTTAGGAGCGGGAGGCACCGGGGAGCTGTTTTTT. The full variable domain, its missing parts supplied by reference TRBV13 and TRBJ2-2, is AAGVIQSPRHLIKEKRETATLKCYPIPRHDTVYWYQQGPGQDPQFLISFYEKMQSDKGSIPDRFSAQQFSDYHSELNMSSLELGDSALYFCASSLGAGGTGELFFGEGSRLTVL.

The chain is built from TRBV5-6 and TRBJ2-5; D gene ambiguous. Trimming removed 2 bases at V and 3 bases at J, with 11 bases between. The germline V gene encodes CDR1 SGHDT and CDR2 YYEEEE. The CDR3 has 14 residues. The CDR3 is CASSFVNAKETQYF. The DNA for the CDR3 is TGTGCCAGCAGCTTTGTCAACGCGAAAGAGACCCAGTACTTC.

This chain joins TRBV7-3 and TRBJ1-1; D gene unclear. This CDR3 has 13 amino acids. V lost 5 bases and J lost 1, with 8 bases in between. Germline V gene lookup returns CDR1 SGHTA and CDR2 FQGTGA. CDR3 residues: CASSVIGNTEAFF. The CDR3, as DNA: TGTGCCAGCAGCGTCATAGGGAACACTGAAGCTTTCTTT. The variable domain in full, completed from reference TRBV7-3 and TRBJ1-1, reads GAGVSQTPSNKVTEKGKYVELRCDPISGHTALYWYRQSLGQGPEFLIYFQGTGAADDSGLPNDRFFAVRPEGSVSTLKIQRTERGDSAVYLCASSVIGNTEAFFGQGTRLTVV.